The clone carrying this T cell receptor beta chain was seen a handful of times. This specimen belongs to a study of control samples from healthy donors and cancer patients. The length of the CDR3 is 19 residues. CDR1 and CDR2 (germline): MGHRA, YSYEKL. The junction had 10 bases not matched to a gene; V was cut back by 0 bases and J by 2 bases. Libraries were prepared by immunoSEQ multiplex PCR; TCRdb keeps only in-frame clonotypes and omits some of them. The sample lists around 130,000 clones, more than 80% occurring once. The sequence was collected from a man in his fifties in good health. The specimen sequenced was blood. The chain links TRBV4-1 to TRBJ1-5, with 10 bases lining up with TRBD1. The CDR3 nucleotides read TGCGCCAGCAGCCAAGAAACCGGGACAGGGGCCGCTGGCAATCAGCCCCAGCATTTT. Residues: CASSQETGTGAAGNQPQHF.